These T cell receptor beta chains were read from a single sample in a study of control samples from healthy donors and cancer patients. Assay used: immunoSEQ multiplex PCR; TCRdb lists only in-frame clones, some missing. The sample carries thousands of clones, roughly 84% recorded once. The sample taken for sequencing was PBMCs. The origin of the receptors is a man between 65 and 79 years old with lung cancer. Both conserved end residues are part of each CDR3. The D gene is left open where the match is weak. Not all rows give a size; the values are once, few, many and, for expanded clones, a class.

J gene,D gene,clone size,V gene,CDR3 DNA,CDR3 protein
TRBJ1-1,TRBD1,.,TRBV3-1/TRBV3-2,TGTGCCAGCAGTATTGGACAGGGGGGCACTGAAGCTTTCTTT,CASSIGQGGTEAFF
TRBJ2-1,TRBD1,few,TRBV7-2,TGTGCCAGCAGCCCCGGGACAGGGTTATTCAATGAGCAGTTCTTC,CASSPGTGLFNEQFF
TRBJ2-7,.,.,TRBV28,TGTGCCAGCAGTTTCACCCCCTACGAGCAGTACTTC,CASSFTPYEQYF
TRBJ1-5,TRBD1,.,TRBV27,TGTGCCAGCAAAAAGGGACAGGGAAATCAGCCCCAGCATTTT,CASKKGQGNQPQHF
TRBJ1-2,TRBD1,.,TRBV6-5,TGTGCCAGCAGTTACCACAGGACAGGGGGTAACTATGGCTACACCTTC,CASSYHRTGGNYGYTF
TRBJ1-2,.,.,TRBV5-5,TGTGCCAGCAGCTTGGCCTTGGAATACTATGGCTACACCTTC,CASSLALEYYGYTF
TRBJ2-7,.,.,TRBV5-1,TGCGCCAGCAGCTTAGGACAGTCCAAGGACGAGCAGTACTTC,CASSLGQSKDEQYF
TRBJ1-1,.,.,TRBV7-9,TGTGCCAGCAGCTATACCGAAACAGGGAGGAACACTGAAGCTTTCTTT,CASSYTETGRNTEAFF
TRBJ1-4,.,.,TRBV28,TGTGCCAGCAGTTTCAGGGGCTCCAATGAAAAACTGTTTTTT,CASSFRGSNEKLFF
TRBJ2-7,TRBD1,.,TRBV12-3/TRBV12-4,TGTGCCAGCAGAGGGGGCGCTTCCTACGAGCAGTACTTC,CASRGGASYEQYF
TRBJ1-4,TRBD1,.,TRBV4-1,TGCGCCAGCAGCCAAACTGGGACAGGGGCTAATGAAAAACTGTTTTTT,CASSQTGTGANEKLFF
TRBJ1-6,.,.,TRBV7-9,TGTGCCAGCAGCCCCCCCGGGGCTTCACCCCTCCACTTT,CASSPPGASPLHF
TRBJ1-1,.,medium-sized,TRBV18,TGTGCCAGCCTGGAGACGATGAACACTGAAGCTTTCTTT,CASLETMNTEAFF